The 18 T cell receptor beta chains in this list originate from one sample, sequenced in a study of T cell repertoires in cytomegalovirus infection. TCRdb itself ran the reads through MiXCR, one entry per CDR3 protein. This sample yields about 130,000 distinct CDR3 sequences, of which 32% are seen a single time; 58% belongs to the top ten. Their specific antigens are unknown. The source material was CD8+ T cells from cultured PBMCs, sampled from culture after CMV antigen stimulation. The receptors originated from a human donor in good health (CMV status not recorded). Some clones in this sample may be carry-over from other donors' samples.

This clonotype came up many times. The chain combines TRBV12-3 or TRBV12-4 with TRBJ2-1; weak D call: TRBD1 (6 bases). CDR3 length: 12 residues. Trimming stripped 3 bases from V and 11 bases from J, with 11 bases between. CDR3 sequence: CASSFFDRKQFF. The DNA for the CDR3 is TGTGCCAGCAGTTTCTTCGACAGGAAGCAGTTCTTC.

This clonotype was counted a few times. The CDR3 protein is CASSERRESNQPQHF. CDR3 nucleotide sequence: TGTGCCAGCAGTGAACGTAGGGAGAGCAATCAGCCCCAGCATTTT. The rearrangement uses TRBV6-1 and TRBJ1-5; D is uncertain. This CDR3 is 15 amino acids long. Germline CDR1 reads MNHNS; CDR2 reads SASEGT. V was cut by 2 bases and J by 1 base, with 9 bases left in between.

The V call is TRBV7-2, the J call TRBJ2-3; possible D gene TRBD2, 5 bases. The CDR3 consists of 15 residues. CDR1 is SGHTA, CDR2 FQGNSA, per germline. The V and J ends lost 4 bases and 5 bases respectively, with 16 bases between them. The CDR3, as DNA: TGTGCCAGCAGCTCTACCCCGGGGAGTAAAGATACGCAGTATTTT. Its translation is CASSSTPGSKDTQYF.

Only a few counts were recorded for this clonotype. The CDR3 is CSAGLAGAGANVLTF. The CDR3 DNA is TGCAGTGCGGGACTAGCGGGGGCTGGGGCCAACGTCCTGACTTTC. The rearrangement joins TRBV20-1 to TRBJ2-6; 14 bases are shared with TRBD2. The CDR3 spans 15 residues. V was pared by 6 bases and J by 2 bases, with 0 bases of the junction left unmatched. The germline V gene has CDR1 DFQATT and CDR2 SNEGSKA (reference sequence).

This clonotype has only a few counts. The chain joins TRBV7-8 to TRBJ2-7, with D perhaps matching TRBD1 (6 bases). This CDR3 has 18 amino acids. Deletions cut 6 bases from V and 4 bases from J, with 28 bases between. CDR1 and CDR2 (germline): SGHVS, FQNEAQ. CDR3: CASRFRGNTLGYPYEQYF. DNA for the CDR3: TGTGCCAGCAGGTTTAGGGGGAACACGTTGGGATACCCTTACGAGCAGTACTTC.

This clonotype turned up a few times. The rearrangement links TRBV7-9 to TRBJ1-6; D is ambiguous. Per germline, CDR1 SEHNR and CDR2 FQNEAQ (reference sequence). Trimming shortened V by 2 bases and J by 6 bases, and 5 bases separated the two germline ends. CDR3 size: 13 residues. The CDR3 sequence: CASSLKTNSPLHF. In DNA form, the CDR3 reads TGTGCCAGCAGCTTAAAGACTAATTCACCCCTCCACTTT.

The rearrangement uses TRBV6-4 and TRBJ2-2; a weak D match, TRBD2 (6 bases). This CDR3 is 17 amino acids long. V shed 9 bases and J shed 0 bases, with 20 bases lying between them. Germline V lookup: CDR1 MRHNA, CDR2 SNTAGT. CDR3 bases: TGTGCCAGTAGGCGTTTTCGGGGGACTTCGAACACCGGGGAGCTGTTTTTT. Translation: CASRRFRGTSNTGELFF.

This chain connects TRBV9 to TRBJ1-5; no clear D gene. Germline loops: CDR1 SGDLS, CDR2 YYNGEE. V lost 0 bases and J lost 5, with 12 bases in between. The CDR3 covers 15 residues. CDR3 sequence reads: CASSVGGQADQPQHF. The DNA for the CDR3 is TGTGCCAGCAGCGTAGGAGGGCAGGCCGATCAGCCCCAGCATTTT.

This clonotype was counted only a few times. In nucleotides, the CDR3 is TGTGCTAGTGGTCTCACGACAGCGTCGGGAAACACCATATATTTT. Translating gives CASGLTTASGNTIYF. V is TRBV12-5 and J is TRBJ1-3; D is perhaps TRBD1 (5 bases). Germline CDR1 is LGHNT and CDR2 is FRNRAP. Trimming left V 5 bases short and J 4 bases short, with 15 bases between. This CDR3 is 15 amino acids long.

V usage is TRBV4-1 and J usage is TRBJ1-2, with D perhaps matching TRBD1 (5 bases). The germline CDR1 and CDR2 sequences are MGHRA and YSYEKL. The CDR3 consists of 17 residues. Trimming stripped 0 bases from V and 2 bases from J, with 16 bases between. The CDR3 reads CASSQDDRAGLNYGYTF. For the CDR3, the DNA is TGCGCCAGCAGCCAAGATGATCGGGCAGGGCTGAACTATGGCTACACCTTC.

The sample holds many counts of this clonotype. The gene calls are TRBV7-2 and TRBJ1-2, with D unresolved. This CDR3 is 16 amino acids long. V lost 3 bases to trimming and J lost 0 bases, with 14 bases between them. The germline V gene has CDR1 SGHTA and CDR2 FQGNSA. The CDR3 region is CASSFVPVVPNYGYTF. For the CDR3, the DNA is TGTGCCAGCAGCTTCGTCCCAGTCGTCCCTAACTATGGCTACACCTTC. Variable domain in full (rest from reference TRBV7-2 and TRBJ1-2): GAGVSQSPSNKVTEKGKDVELRCDPISGHTALYWYRQSLGQGLEFLIYFQGNSAPDKSGLPSDRFSAERTGGSVSTLTIQRTQQEDSAVYLCASSFVPVVPNYGYTFGSGTRLTVV.

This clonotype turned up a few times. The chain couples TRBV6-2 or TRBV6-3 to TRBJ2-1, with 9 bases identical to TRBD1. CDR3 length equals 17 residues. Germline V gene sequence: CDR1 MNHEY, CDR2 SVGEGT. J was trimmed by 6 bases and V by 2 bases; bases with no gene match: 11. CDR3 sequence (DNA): TGTGCCAGCAGTTACCCCCGGACAGGGGAAGTGGCCAATGAGCAGTTCTTC. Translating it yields CASSYPRTGEVANEQFF.

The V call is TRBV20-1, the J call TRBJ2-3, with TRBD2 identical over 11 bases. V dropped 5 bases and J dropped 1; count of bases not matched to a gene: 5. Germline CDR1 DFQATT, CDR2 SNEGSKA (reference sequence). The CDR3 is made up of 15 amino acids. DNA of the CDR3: TGCAGTGCTCTTAGACTAGCGGGGCGCACAGATACGCAGTATTTT. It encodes CSALRLAGRTDTQYF.

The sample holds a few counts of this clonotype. Written as DNA, the CDR3 is TGTGCCAGCAGCTTACGACCTAGCGGGGGATCGAATGAGCAGTTCTTC. Translation: CASSLRPSGGSNEQFF. The chain uses TRBV7-2 and TRBJ2-1, with 10 bases fitting TRBD2. J gave up 7 bases and V 2 bases, and 8 bases lay outside the gene matches. The germline V gene encodes CDR1 SGHTA and CDR2 FQGNSA. CDR3 size: 16 residues.

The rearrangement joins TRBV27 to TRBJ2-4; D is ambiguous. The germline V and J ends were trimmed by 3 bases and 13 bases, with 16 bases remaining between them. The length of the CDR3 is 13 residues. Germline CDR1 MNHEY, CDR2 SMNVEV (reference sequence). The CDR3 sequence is CASSFGPTSNQYF. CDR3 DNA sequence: TGTGCCAGCAGTTTTGGTCCAACCTCGAACCAGTACTTC.

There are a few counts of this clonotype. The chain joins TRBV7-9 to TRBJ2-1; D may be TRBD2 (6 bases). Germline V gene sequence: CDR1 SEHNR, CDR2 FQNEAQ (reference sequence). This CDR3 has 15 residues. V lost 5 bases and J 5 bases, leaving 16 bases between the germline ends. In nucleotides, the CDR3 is TGTGCCAGCAGCCAAACGCTAGCGATACACAATGAGCAGTTCTTC. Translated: CASSQTLAIHNEQFF.

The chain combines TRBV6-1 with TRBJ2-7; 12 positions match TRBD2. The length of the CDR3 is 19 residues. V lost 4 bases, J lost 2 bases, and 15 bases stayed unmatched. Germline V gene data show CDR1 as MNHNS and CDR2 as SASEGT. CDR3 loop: CASSVSDIPSGGETYEQYF. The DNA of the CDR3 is TGTGCCAGCAGTGTATCGGACATCCCTAGCGGGGGGGAGACCTACGAGCAGTACTTC.

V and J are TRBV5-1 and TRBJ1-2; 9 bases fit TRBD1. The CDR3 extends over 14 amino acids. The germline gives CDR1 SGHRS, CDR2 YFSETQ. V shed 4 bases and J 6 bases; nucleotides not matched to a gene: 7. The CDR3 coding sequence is TGCGCCAGCAGCCGTGGGACAGGGAATGATGGCTACACCTTC. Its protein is CASSRGTGNDGYTF.